This is a list of T cell receptor beta chains from one sample in a study of T-cell memory formation after mild COVID-19. Using its own MiXCR run on the 5' RACE reads, TCRdb lists one record per CDR3 protein. The sample consists of around 300,000 distinct CDR3 sequences, roughly an eighth of them appearing once. Specimen: PBMCs or a T cell subset sorted from them (not recorded which). The receptors were gathered from a man between 18 and 35 years old who had mild COVID-19 (a few samples of this study predate the infection). Cell type and time point are not known. CDR3s include the opening cysteine and the closing phenylalanine or tryptophan. Each record gives: clone size, J gene, CDR3 length, D gene, V gene, CDR3 DNA, CDR3 protein. D genes are given only for firm matches. Size is omitted from some rows. Given values are once, few, many or a class for expanded clones.

few,TRBJ2-7,15,.,TRBV6-5,TGTGCCAGCAGTTACTCAAGGATGCGCTCCTACGAGCAGTACTTC,CASSYSRMRSYEQYF
many,TRBJ2-4,15,.,TRBV12-5,TGTGCTAGTGGTTTAGGGACTCCAGCCAAAAACATTCAGTACTTC,CASGLGTPAKNIQYF
.,TRBJ1-1,13,.,TRBV7-9,TGTGCCAGCAGCGACCAGGGGAGGGCTGAAGCTTTCTTT,CASSDQGRAEAFF
.,TRBJ2-1,15,TRBD2,TRBV5-1,TGCGCCAGCATCTTGAAGCGGGGGACCTACAATGAGCAGTTCTTC,CASILKRGTYNEQFF
.,TRBJ1-5,15,.,TRBV28,TGTGCCAGCAGTTTAAGATGGGGGGTTAATCAGCCCCAGCATTTT,CASSLRWGVNQPQHF
few,TRBJ2-3,14,TRBD2,TRBV20-1,TGCAGTGCTTTAAGCGGGGGGGCCACAGATACGCAGTATTTT,CSALSGGATDTQYF
.,TRBJ1-2,13,.,TRBV7-9,TGTGCCAGCAGCTTAGGCCCGGAGAGTGGCTACACCTTC,CASSLGPESGYTF
.,TRBJ2-7,14,.,TRBV20-1,TGCAGTGCATCGACCCGGGACTCTATTTTCGAGCAGTACTTC,CSASTRDSIFEQYF
few,TRBJ1-3,14,.,TRBV11-2,TGTGCCAGCAGCTTAATGGGCTCTGGAAACACCATATATTTT,CASSLMGSGNTIYF
few,TRBJ2-5,14,.,TRBV5-5,TGTGCCAGCAGCTTGTCAGGGTTCGGGGAGACCCAGTACTTC,CASSLSGFGETQYF
.,TRBJ2-3,14,.,TRBV29-1,TGCAGCGTCGACAGGGAGGTTTCCACAGATACGCAGTATTTT,CSVDREVSTDTQYF
many,TRBJ2-3,16,.,TRBV11-2,TGTGCCAGCAGCTACCCTAAAGAGCGAGGCACAGATACGCAGTATTTT,CASSYPKERGTDTQYF
few,TRBJ2-5,14,.,TRBV11-2,TGTGCCAGCAGCCCCACGAGGGCTTCGGAGACCCAGTACTTC,CASSPTRASETQYF
few,TRBJ2-5,15,TRBD1,TRBV11-2,TGTGCCAGCAGCCCCCGAGACAGGGTTTTGGAGACCCAGTACTTC,CASSPRDRVLETQYF
.,TRBJ2-1,13,TRBD1,TRBV2,TGTGCCAGCAAGGGCAGGGGGTACAATGAGCAGTTCTTC,CASKGRGYNEQFF
few,TRBJ2-2,15,.,TRBV13,TGTGCCAGCAGCTTAGAAGTAGATACTACCGGGGAGCTGTTTTTT,CASSLEVDTTGELFF
.,TRBJ2-2,15,.,TRBV9,TGTGCCAGCAGCGCTGGGACGGGTAACACCGGGGAGCTGTTTTTT,CASSAGTGNTGELFF